The present T cell receptor (beta chain) was sequenced within a study of Graves' ophthalmopathy and Graves' hyperthyroidism. Whole-study findings and limits: A 13-signature model separated ophthalmopathy from stable hyperthyroidism, reaching approximately 88% sensitivity and around 79% specificity cross-validated. Most thyroid clonotypes expanded beyond 0.001 frequency were also found in blood.

RNA transcripts were the template, and TCR beta CDR3 regions were amplified from them. Amplification began with first-round RT-PCR using HTBI primers, then second-round multiplex PCR was performed. Via MiXCR, TCRdb re-called the multiplex PCR reads, giving one row per CDR3 protein. The sample consists of around 1.1 million distinct CDR3 sequences, about two fifths of them appearing once. In germline, CDR1 is DFQATT, CDR2 SNEGSKA (reference sequence). The CDR3 covers 14 residues. V was shortened by 0 bases and J by 3 bases, with 11 bases between the two germline ends. Concerning this clonotype itself: Its antigen is unidentified.

The sequenced sample consisted of peripheral blood or thyroid tissue (not recorded which). The rearrangement joins TRBV20-1 to TRBJ1-2; tentatively, D is TRBD1 (5 bases). This clonotype was obtained from an adult man with Graves' hyperthyroidism. The CDR3 nucleotides read TGCAGTGCTAGAGAGGCAGGGCCAGACTATGGCTACACCTTC. Translated, it gives CSAREAGPDYGYTF.